These 27 T cell receptor beta chains came from one sample sequenced in a study of T cells in Graves' hyperthyroidism and ophthalmopathy. TCR beta CDR3 regions were amplified from RNA. HTBI primers were used for first-round RT-PCR of the TCR CDR3. One entry per CDR3 protein, called by TCRdb with MiXCR from the multiplex PCR reads. Of under 500,000 distinct CDR3 sequences listed, 11% to 15% are singletons. Specimen: blood. The receptor source for this set is a man aged 45-65 years with Graves' ophthalmopathy.

This clonotype has at least ten counts. The chain joins TRBV10-2 to TRBJ1-1; D is uncertain. CDR3 length: 12 amino acids. The germline CDR1 and CDR2 sequences are WSHSY and SAAADI. V was shortened by 6 bases and J by 6 bases, with 11 bases between the two germline ends. In nucleotides, the CDR3 is TGCGCCAGCAGAACGGTGGGCGCTGAAGCTTTCTTT. Its protein is CASRTVGAEAFF.

This clonotype was recorded many times. The rearrangement joins TRBV5-1 to TRBJ2-7, with D possibly called TRBD1 or TRBD2 (5 bases each). V dropped 3 bases and J dropped 6 bases, with 19 bases sitting between them. CDR1 SGHRS and CDR2 YFSETQ come from the germline V gene. There are 15 residues in the CDR3. The CDR3 DNA reads TGCGCCAGCAGCTCCGCAACCGGGGCTCAAGGCGAGCAGTACTTC. Protein product: CASSSATGAQGEQYF.

In its sample, this clonotype was seen many times. J is TRBJ2-4 and V is TRBV7-9, with TRBD2 identical over 12 bases. From germline, CDR1 is SEHNR and CDR2 FQNEAQ (reference sequence). This CDR3 comprises 21 residues. Germline trimming cut 5 bases from V and 1 base from J; bases unmatched to any gene: 18. CDR3 sequence (DNA): TGTGCCAGCAGCCCACCACGGACTAGCGGGGAGGCGGGTTGGGCCAAAAACATTCAGTACTTC. Encoded protein: CASSPPRTSGEAGWAKNIQYF.

The V and J genes are TRBV2 and TRBJ1-5, with D hard to call. V gave up 7 bases and J gave up 3 bases, with 16 bases separating them. CDR1 and CDR2 (germline): SNHLY, FYNNEI. CDR3 size: 15 residues. The CDR3, as DNA: TGTGCCAGCACTGCCGATCCAAGCCCCAATCAGCCCCAGCATTTT. This translates into CASTADPSPNQPQHF.

J is TRBJ2-3 and V is TRBV5-1; 16 bases agree with TRBD2. The germline CDR1 and CDR2 sequences are SGHRS and YFSETQ. The CDR3 runs to 18 residues. Unmatched junction bases numbered 6, after V lost 4 bases and J lost 1 base. This CDR3 reads CASSTGTSGREGTDTQYF. The CDR3 DNA reads as TGCGCCAGCAGCACCGGGACTAGCGGGAGGGAGGGCACAGATACGCAGTATTTT.

The J gene is TRBJ1-4, the V gene TRBV24-1; D uncertain. Trimming pared 3 bases from V and 1 base from J, leaving 11 bases between. CDR1 KGHDR and CDR2 SFDVKD come from the germline V gene. The CDR3 contains 16 residues. The CDR3 DNA follows: TGTGCCACCAGTGATAATAACAGTAAAACTAATGAAAAACTGTTTTTT. Encoded protein: CATSDNNSKTNEKLFF.

This clonotype was detected many times. This chain uses TRBV11-3 with TRBJ1-1; possible D gene TRBD1, 5 bases. There are 15 residues in the CDR3. Trimming removed 5 bases at V and 1 base at J, with 14 bases between. Germline CDR1 is SGHNT and CDR2 is YENEEA. CDR3 residues: CASSPSTAKNTEAFF. The CDR3, as DNA: TGTGCCAGCAGCCCCTCGACAGCTAAGAACACTGAAGCTTTCTTT.

J is TRBJ2-2 and V is TRBV7-6; 8 bases map to TRBD1. V dropped 5 bases and J dropped 4; count of bases not matched to a gene: 9. In germline, CDR1 is SGHVS, CDR2 FNYEAQ. This CDR3 comprises 16 residues. This CDR3 reads CASSAQGALGTGELFF. CDR3 bases: TGTGCCAGCAGCGCTCAGGGGGCGCTTGGCACCGGGGAGCTGTTTTTT.

This clonotype was picked up many times. The CDR3, as DNA: TGTGCCAGCAGCCAAGAGGGTAGAAGTTCTGGGACGCAGTATTTT. Protein product: CASSQEGRSSGTQYF. This sequence joins TRBV3-1 and TRBJ2-3; D call uncertain. Germline V CDR1 and CDR2: LGHDT, YNNKEL (reference sequence). Trimming left V 0 bases short and J 9 bases short, with 16 bases between. The CDR3 has 15 residues.

This clonotype was picked up many times. The V call is TRBV3-1, the J call TRBJ1-4, with D hard to call. Per germline, CDR1 LGHDT and CDR2 YNNKEL (reference sequence). This CDR3 has 14 amino acids. V was shortened by 5 bases and J by 2 bases, with 9 bases between the two germline ends. This chain's CDR3 is CASSLRETNEKLFF. CDR3 in DNA: TGTGCCAGCAGCTTGAGAGAGACTAATGAAAAACTGTTTTTT. Together with reference TRBV3-1 and TRBJ1-4, the CDR3 gives the full variable domain: DTAVSQTPKYLVTQMGNDKSIKCEQNLGHDTMYWYKQDSKKFLKIMFSYNNKELIINETVPNRFSPKSPDKAHLNLHINSLELGDSAVYFCASSLRETNEKLFFGSGTQLSVL.

This clonotype was counted at least ten times. This chain joins TRBV20-1 and TRBJ2-7, with 11 bases lining up with TRBD2. From germline, CDR1 is DFQATT and CDR2 SNEGSKA (reference sequence). The CDR3 has 15 amino acids. V trimming: 4 bases; J trimming: 3 bases; junction bases outside the gene matches: 8. CDR3 bases: TGCAGTGCTATGAGCTCAGGGACTAGCGGCTACGAGCAGTACTTC. This sequence encodes CSAMSSGTSGYEQYF.

This clonotype appeared many times. The chain carries TRBV3-1 and TRBJ2-3; D remains ambiguous. V was cut by 6 bases and J by 3 bases, with 13 bases left in between. Germline lookup yields CDR1 LGHDT and CDR2 YNNKEL (reference sequence). CDR3 length equals 14 residues. The CDR3 nucleotides are TGTGCCAGCAGGCATTCGGACGAAACAGATACGCAGTATTTT. Protein product: CASRHSDETDTQYF.

This clonotype showed up many times. V usage is TRBV20-1 and J usage is TRBJ2-5; TRBD2 aligns across 8 bases. V lost 2 bases and J lost 7; bases outside the gene matches: 6. The length of the CDR3 is 13 residues. Germline values: CDR1 DFQATT, CDR2 SNEGSKA (reference sequence). The CDR3 loop reads CSARLLAGRTQYF. The CDR3 region has the DNA TGCAGTGCTAGATTGCTAGCGGGTCGGACCCAGTACTTC.

The V gene is TRBV30, the J gene TRBJ2-4; the D gene is possibly TRBD1 (6 bases). The V gene's germline CDR1 is GTSNPN and CDR2 SVGIG (reference sequence). Trimming took 3 bases from V and 1 from J, leaving 13 bases between them. CDR3 size: 15 residues. The CDR3 spells CAWRSGARAKNIQYF. The DNA for the CDR3 is TGTGCCTGGAGGTCAGGGGCGCGGGCCAAAAACATTCAGTACTTC.

The table lists this clonotype with many counts. The chain couples TRBV7-2 to TRBJ2-1, with 11 bases identical to TRBD2. CDR1 is SGHTA, CDR2 FQGNSA, per germline. The J segment lost 4 bases and the V segment lost 5 bases, leaving 7 bases of the junction unmatched. The CDR3 is 16 amino acids. CDR3 bases: TGTGCCAGCAGCCCAGTAGGGACTAGCGGATACAATGAGCAGTTCTTC. It is translated as CASSPVGTSGYNEQFF.

The V call is TRBV18, the J call TRBJ1-1; no clear D. The CDR3 covers 13 residues. Germline CDR1 reads KGHSH; CDR2 reads LQKENI. V shed 6 bases and J shed 2 bases, with 10 bases lying between them. DNA for the CDR3: TGTGCCAGCTCCCCTTTTGGAAACACTGAAGCTTTCTTT. Encoded protein: CASSPFGNTEAFF.

Worth noting for this clonotype: Being one base from a much bigger clone, this may be a read error. It is likely a read error, because the conserved phenylalanine at the end of the CDR3 is missing. J is TRBJ1-1 and V is TRBV7-8; the match to TRBD1 covers 8 bases. Germline V gene lookup returns CDR1 SGHVS and CDR2 FQNEAQ. This CDR3 spans 12 amino acids. V gave up 3 bases and J gave up 8 bases; unmatched junction bases: 2. The CDR3 spells CASSLGDREAFL. The CDR3 DNA follows: TGTGCCAGCAGCTTGGGGGACAGGGAAGCTTTCCTT.

This clonotype was counted many times. The rearrangement links TRBV3-1 to TRBJ2-1; 13 positions match TRBD2. Germline V gives CDR1 LGHDT, CDR2 YNNKEL (reference sequence). Germline trimming cut 6 bases from V and 9 bases from J; bases unmatched to any gene: 8. CDR3 length: 15 residues. For the CDR3, the DNA is TGTGCCAGCAGTCCACCCGGGACTAGCGGGACTGAGCAGTTCTTC. This gives the protein CASSPPGTSGTEQFF.

This sequence joins TRBV25-1 and TRBJ2-5, with TRBD1 identical over 7 bases. V shed 2 bases and J 5 bases; nucleotides not matched to a gene: 8. This CDR3 has 15 amino acids. Germline values: CDR1 MGHDK, CDR2 SYGVNS. The CDR3 is CASSEGQVRSETQYF. The CDR3 nucleotides read TGTGCCAGCAGTGAAGGACAGGTCCGATCCGAGACCCAGTACTTC.

This clonotype was recorded many times. The CDR3 region has the DNA TGTGCCAGCAGTTTAAACTCTGGAAACACCATATATTTT. It is translated as CASSLNSGNTIYF. The rearrangement joins TRBV12-3 or TRBV12-4 to TRBJ1-3; D unresolved. The CDR3 contains 13 residues. The germline V and J ends were trimmed by 2 bases and 0 bases, with 2 bases remaining between them.

The J gene is TRBJ2-5, the V gene TRBV12-3 or TRBV12-4; a weak D match, TRBD1 (6 bases). The CDR3 consists of 14 residues. V gave up 10 bases and J gave up 4 bases, with 19 bases separating them. The chain's CDR3 is CATSTGHGGETQYF. The CDR3 DNA reads TGTGCCACCTCGACAGGCCACGGAGGAGAGACCCAGTACTTC.

This clonotype was recorded many times. The chain links TRBV13 to TRBJ2-2; D remains unclear. The V end lost 6 bases, the J end lost 5 bases, and 13 bases lay between the germline ends. CDR1 is PRHDT, CDR2 FYEKMQ, per germline (reference sequence). This CDR3 contains 14 residues. The CDR3 coding sequence is TGTGCCAGCAGTCCAAGTGTCGGAACCGGGGAGCTGTTTTTT. Protein sequence: CASSPSVGTGELFF.

This clonotype was seen a handful of times. This chain joins TRBV28 and TRBJ1-1, with 9 positions matching TRBD1. Germline V gene data show CDR1 as MDHEN and CDR2 as SYDVKM. The length of the CDR3 is 16 residues. Germline trimming cut 5 bases from V and 9 bases from J; bases unmatched to any gene: 16. The DNA for the CDR3 is TGTGCCAGCAGTCTCCCCGCCGGGACAGGGCGCCCCCAAGCTTTCTTT. The encoded protein is CASSLPAGTGRPQAFF.

This clonotype was recorded at least ten times. The gene calls are TRBV11-3 and TRBJ1-1; weak D call: TRBD1 (6 bases). V lost 3 bases and J lost 7, with 12 bases in between. Germline lookup yields CDR1 SGHNT and CDR2 YENEEA. The CDR3 is 13 residues long. CDR3 residues: CASSFRQGSEAFF. For the CDR3, the DNA is TGTGCCAGCAGCTTTCGGCAGGGGAGTGAAGCTTTCTTT.

Only a few counts were recorded for this clonotype. The chain recombines TRBV6-1 with TRBJ2-2, with D hard to call. Germline CDR1 MNHNS, CDR2 SASEGT. Trimming pared 7 bases from V and 2 bases from J, leaving 5 bases between. The CDR3 spans 12 residues. The CDR3 DNA is TGTGCCAGCAACAGTAACACCGGGGAGCTGTTTTTT. Translation: CASNSNTGELFF.

This clonotype has at least ten counts. The junction does not match germline at one end; this may be a read error. The V gene is TRBV2, the J gene TRBJ1-6, with D hard to call. The CDR3 has 12 amino acids. Germline V CDR1 and CDR2: SNHLY, FYNNEI. CDR3: CASSEGSRPLHF. Written as DNA, the CDR3 is TGTGCCAGCAGCGAAGGGTCAAGACCCCTCCACTTT.

This chain uses TRBV6-1 with TRBJ1-1; D unresolved. The length of the CDR3 is 12 residues. Per germline, CDR1 MNHNS and CDR2 SASEGT. Trimming stripped 7 bases from V and 6 bases from J, with 12 bases between. The DNA of the CDR3 is TGTGCCAGCAACACACAAGTGGCTGAAGCTTTCTTT. It is translated as CASNTQVAEAFF.